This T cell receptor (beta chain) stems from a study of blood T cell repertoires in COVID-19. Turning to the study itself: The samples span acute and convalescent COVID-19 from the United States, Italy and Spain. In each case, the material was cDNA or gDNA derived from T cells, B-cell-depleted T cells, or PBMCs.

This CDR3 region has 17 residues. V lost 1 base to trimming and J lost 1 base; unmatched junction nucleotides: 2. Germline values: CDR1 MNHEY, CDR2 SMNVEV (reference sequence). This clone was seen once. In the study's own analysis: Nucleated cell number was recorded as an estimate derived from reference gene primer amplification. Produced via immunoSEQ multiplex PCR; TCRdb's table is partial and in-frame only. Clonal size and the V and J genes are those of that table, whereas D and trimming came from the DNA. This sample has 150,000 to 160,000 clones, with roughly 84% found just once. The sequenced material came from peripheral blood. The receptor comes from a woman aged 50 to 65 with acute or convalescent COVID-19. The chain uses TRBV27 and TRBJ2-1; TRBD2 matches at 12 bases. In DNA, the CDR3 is TGTGCCAGCAGTTTATTACTAGCGGGAGGTTCCTACAATGAGCAGTTCTTC. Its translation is CASSLLLAGGSYNEQFF.